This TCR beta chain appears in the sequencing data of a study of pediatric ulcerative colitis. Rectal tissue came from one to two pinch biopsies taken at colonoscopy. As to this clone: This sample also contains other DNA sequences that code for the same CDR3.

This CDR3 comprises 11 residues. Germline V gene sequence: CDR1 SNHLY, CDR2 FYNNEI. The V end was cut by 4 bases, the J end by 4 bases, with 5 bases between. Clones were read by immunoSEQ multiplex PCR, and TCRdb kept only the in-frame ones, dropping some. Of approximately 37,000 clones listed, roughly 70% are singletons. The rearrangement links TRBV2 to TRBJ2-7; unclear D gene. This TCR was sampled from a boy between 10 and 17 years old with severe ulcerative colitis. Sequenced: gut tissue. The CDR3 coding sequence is TGTGCCAGCAGTGTGGGATACGAGCAGTACTTC. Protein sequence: CASSVGYEQYF. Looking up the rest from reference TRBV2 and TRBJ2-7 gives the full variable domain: EPEVTQTPSHQVTQMGQEVILRCVPISNHLYFYWYRQILGQKVEFLVSFYNNEISEKSEIFDDQFSVERPDGSNFTLKIRSTKLEDSAMYFCASSVGYEQYFGPGTRLTVT.